This T cell receptor beta chain is drawn from a study of early T cells in non-severe SARS-CoV-2 infection. Points on this clonotype: Its antigen is currently unknown.

Individual cDNA molecules were tagged with unique molecular identifiers, the study reported. One entry per CDR3 protein, called by TCRdb with MiXCR from the 5' RACE reads. The sample lists tens of thousands of distinct CDR3 sequences, around 8.4% seen once, with around 4.2% in the top ten. Study observations and caveats: Matching results from VDJdb favored anti-spike CD8 responses, leaving private and CD4 specificities undetected.

Germline V gene lookup returns CDR1 ENHRY and CDR2 SYGVKD. V gave up 4 bases and J gave up 4 bases, with 4 bases separating them. The CDR3 spans 11 residues. This chain uses TRBV10-3 with TRBJ1-1; D remains ambiguous. This TCR was sampled from an adult who was a healthcare worker with PCR-confirmed SARS-CoV-2 infection or an uninfected control (not recorded which). The sequenced sample was whole blood. The CDR3 here is CAISGSTEAFF. Here the CDR3 DNA reads TGTGCCATCAGTGGGAGCACTGAAGCTTTCTTT.